Listed here are 24 T cell receptor beta chains from one sample, sequenced in a study of PD-1 blockade in mismatch repair-deficient tumors. Measured with immunoSEQ multiplex PCR; TCRdb has only the in-frame clones, and not every one. The sample consists of roughly 130,000 clones, around nine tenths of them appearing once. This sample comprised peripheral blood, obtained just over 70 weeks after starting pembrolizumab. The receptors come from an adult with mismatch repair-deficient cancer.

This clone came up once. This rearrangement joins TRBV18 to TRBJ2-1, with 10 nucleotides matching TRBD1. V trimming: 3 bases; J trimming: 4 bases; junction bases outside the gene matches: 3. The CDR3 covers 15 residues. Germline V gene sequence: CDR1 KGHSH, CDR2 LQKENI. In nucleotides, the CDR3 is TGTGCCAGCTCACCTCCGGGACAGGGGTACAATGAGCAGTTCTTC. Translated, it gives CASSPPGQGYNEQFF.

J is TRBJ2-1 and V is TRBV28; the D gene could be TRBD1 or TRBD2 (5 bases each). Trimming took off 3 bases at V and 7 bases at J, with 19 bases between the two ends. The CDR3 consists of 16 residues. Germline values: CDR1 MDHEN, CDR2 SYDVKM. The CDR3 region has the DNA TGTGCCAGCAGTTTCCCGAGCAGGGAGTTTCCGAATGAGCAGTTCTTC. Its translation: CASSFPSREFPNEQFF.

The V gene is TRBV5-1, the J gene TRBJ2-1; 8 bases map to TRBD2. Germline CDR1 is SGHRS and CDR2 is YFSETQ. V lost 2 bases and J lost 7; bases outside the gene matches: 8. The length of the CDR3 is 15 residues. CDR3: CASSLAGAPRNEQFF. In DNA, the CDR3 is TGCGCCAGCAGCTTAGCGGGAGCCCCTAGGAATGAGCAGTTCTTC.

The V and J genes are TRBV5-6 and TRBJ2-7; TRBD1 might be the D (5 bases). Looked up from germline, CDR1 is SGHDT and CDR2 is YYEEEE. The CDR3 covers 14 residues. V was shortened by 0 bases and J by 5 bases, with 12 bases between the two germline ends. This CDR3 is CASSLAQGSHEQYF. The CDR3 nucleotides read TGTGCCAGCAGCTTGGCCCAGGGAAGCCACGAGCAGTACTTC.

V usage is TRBV7-2 and J usage is TRBJ2-5; TRBD1 agrees at 9 bases. The trim removed 0 bases at V and 5 bases at J, leaving 7 bases unmatched. Per the germline V gene, CDR1 is SGHTA and CDR2 is FQGNSA. The CDR3 is made up of 16 amino acids. CDR3 coding DNA: TGTGCCAGCAGCTTAGCTCCACAGGGGGCTGGGGAGACCCAGTACTTC. This translates into CASSLAPQGAGETQYF.

The V gene is TRBV6-5, the J gene TRBJ2-3; D uncertain. V was trimmed by 8 bases and J by 4 bases, leaving 13 bases between them. The CDR3 loop spans 13 amino acids. The V gene's germline CDR1 is MNHEY and CDR2 SVGAGI. The CDR3 nucleotides are TGTGCCAGCGGAAGAGAATACGCAGATACGCAGTATTTT. Its translation is CASGREYADTQYF.

This clone is a singleton in its sample. V usage is TRBV29-1 and J usage is TRBJ2-7, with TRBD1 matching over 8 bases. Germline V CDR1 and CDR2: SQVTM, ANQGSEA. V lost 7 bases to trimming and J lost 1 base; unmatched junction nucleotides: 9. This CDR3 region has 14 residues. CDR3 DNA: TGCAGCGCTACAGACAGGGGATCGTCCTACGAGCAGTACTTC. The encoded protein is CSATDRGSSYEQYF.

This clone was picked up one time. The genes are TRBV15 and TRBJ2-2, with 8 positions matching TRBD2. The CDR3 has 15 amino acids. J was trimmed by 5 bases and V by 5 bases; bases with no gene match: 7. From germline, CDR1 is LNHNV and CDR2 YYDKDF (reference sequence). In nucleotides, the CDR3 is TGTGCCACCAGCGAGAGGACTAGCCCAACCGGGGAGCTGTTTTTT. Encoded protein: CATSERTSPTGELFF.

A few counts support this clone. V usage is TRBV10-3 and J usage is TRBJ2-7; the D is unclear. Looked up from germline, CDR1 is ENHRY and CDR2 is SYGVKD. Trimming took 3 bases from V and 3 from J, leaving 9 bases between them. CDR3 size: 13 residues. CDR3 loop: CAISEGSDYEQYF. In nucleotides, the CDR3 is TGTGCCATCAGTGAAGGATCAGACTACGAGCAGTACTTC.

V and J are TRBV6-5 and TRBJ2-4; D is unclear. V dropped 5 bases and J dropped 5 bases, with 10 bases sitting between them. The V gene's germline CDR1 is MNHEY and CDR2 SVGAGI. The CDR3 has 13 residues. The CDR3 DNA sequence: TGTGCCAGCAGTGTTAACACAGAAAACATTCAGTACTTC. Its protein product is CASSVNTENIQYF.

The V and J genes are TRBV7-2 and TRBJ2-3; maybe TRBD2 (6 bases). V lost 2 bases to trimming and J lost 1 base, with 10 bases between them. This CDR3 has 15 residues. Germline values: CDR1 SGHTA, CDR2 FQGNSA. CDR3 region: CASSLWRGGTDTQYF. In nucleotides, the CDR3 is TGTGCCAGCAGCTTATGGCGGGGCGGCACAGATACGCAGTATTTT.

The rearrangement links TRBV6-6 to TRBJ2-3; 8 positions agree with TRBD2. Trimming took 5 bases from V and 0 from J; bases not matched to a gene: 7. The CDR3 is 16 residues long. Germline lookup yields CDR1 MNHNY and CDR2 SVGAGI (reference sequence). The CDR3: CASSAGLATSTDTQYF. The CDR3 bases are TGTGCCAGCAGTGCCGGACTAGCAACTAGCACAGATACGCAGTATTTT.

The chain combines TRBV7-9 with TRBJ2-5; 7 bases are shared with TRBD1. J was trimmed by 4 bases and V by 1 base; bases with no gene match: 6. The CDR3 spans 15 residues. Germline loops: CDR1 SEHNR, CDR2 FQNEAQ (reference sequence). For the CDR3, the DNA is TGTGCCAGCAGCTTAGAACAGGGGTTGGCAGAGACCCAGTACTTC. Protein: CASSLEQGLAETQYF.

V and J are TRBV11-2 and TRBJ2-7; 9 bases fit TRBD2. V was clipped by 3 bases and J by 2 bases; unmatched bases: 8. The CDR3 loop spans 16 amino acids. Germline values: CDR1 SGHAT, CDR2 FQNNGV. The CDR3 is CASSFLQREVAYEQYF. The CDR3 DNA follows: TGTGCCAGCAGCTTTCTTCAGCGGGAGGTTGCCTACGAGCAGTACTTC.

This sequence joins TRBV5-4 and TRBJ1-2, with 7 nucleotides matching TRBD1. The CDR3 runs 14 residues. CDR1 and CDR2 from the germline V gene are SGHNT and YYREEE (reference sequence). V shed 0 bases and J 1 base; nucleotides not matched to a gene: 0. The CDR3 DNA reads as TGTGCCAGCAGCTTGGGACAGGGTAACTATGGCTACACCTTC. As protein: CASSLGQGNYGYTF.

The gene calls are TRBV19 and TRBJ1-2; TRBD1 matches 7 bases. The junction had 6 bases not matched to a gene; V was cut back by 1 base and J by 4 bases. CDR1 is LNHDA, CDR2 SQIVND, per germline (reference sequence). The CDR3 is 15 residues long. CDR3 residues: CASSIARDSFYGYTF. In DNA form, the CDR3 reads TGTGCCAGTAGTATAGCCCGGGACAGCTTCTATGGCTACACCTTC.

This chain joins TRBV13 and TRBJ2-3; 12 bases map to TRBD2. This CDR3 is 15 amino acids long. CDR1 and CDR2 from the germline V gene are PRHDT and FYEKMQ (reference sequence). The trim removed 1 base at V and 6 bases at J, leaving 2 bases unmatched. DNA for the CDR3: TGTGCCAGCAGCTTAGCGACTAGCGGGAGTGATACGCAGTATTTT. Amino acid sequence: CASSLATSGSDTQYF.

This sequence joins TRBV7-9 and TRBJ1-1; D unclear. With 1 base removed from V and 2 bases from J, the gap between germline ends came to 5 bases. Germline loops: CDR1 SEHNR, CDR2 FQNEAQ (reference sequence). CDR3 length: 13 amino acids. CDR3 coding DNA: TGTGCCAGCAGCTTAGTCAGAAACACTGAAGCTTTCTTT. Its protein is CASSLVRNTEAFF.

The gene calls are TRBV21-1 and TRBJ2-5; TRBD2 is the table's D call and was not checked against the DNA. TRBV21-1 is assigned pseudogene status. CDR3 size: 14 residues. CDR3 nucleotides: TGTGCCAGCAGCGTCCGATTGGGGAGGGAGACCCAGTACTTC. As protein: CASSVRLGRETQYF.

CDR3 sequence reads: CASSLQSGVAGQETQYF. The CDR3 DNA sequence: TGTGCCAGCAGCTTGCAGTCGGGCGTGGCGGGACAAGAGACCCAGTACTTC. The V call is TRBV13, the J call TRBJ2-5; D may be TRBD2 (6 bases). V was pared by 3 bases and J by 2 bases, with 19 bases between. Germline loops: CDR1 PRHDT, CDR2 FYEKMQ (reference sequence). The CDR3 spans 17 residues.

The chain couples TRBV11-2 to TRBJ2-1, with D uncertain. Germline V gene lookup returns CDR1 SGHAT and CDR2 FQNNGV. Deletions cut 5 bases from V and 0 bases from J, with 8 bases between. The CDR3 loop spans 14 amino acids. This CDR3 reads CASSLGVSYNEQFF. As DNA, the CDR3 is TGTGCCAGCAGCCTCGGAGTCTCCTACAATGAGCAGTTCTTC.

J is TRBJ2-5 and V is TRBV27, with D unresolved. This CDR3 is 13 amino acids long. From germline, CDR1 is MNHEY and CDR2 SMNVEV (reference sequence). V was pared by 3 bases and J by 5 bases, with 10 bases between. The CDR3 bases are TGTGCCAGCAGTTTTGGGTTGTTCGAGACCCAGTACTTC. Its translation: CASSFGLFETQYF.

The rearrangement links TRBV5-1 to TRBJ2-3; D ambiguous. With 4 bases removed from V and 2 bases from J, the gap between germline ends came to 14 bases. The CDR3 loop spans 15 amino acids. The V gene's germline CDR1 is SGHRS and CDR2 YFSETQ. CDR3 nucleotides: TGCGCCAGCAGCCCGGGCGCGGTTCTCACAGATACGCAGTATTTT. It translates to CASSPGAVLTDTQYF.

V is TRBV11-3 and J is TRBJ2-3; tentative D call: TRBD2 (7 bases). Germline values: CDR1 SGHNT, CDR2 YENEEA. The ends were cut back, 1 base at V and 0 bases at J, with 11 bases in the middle. This CDR3 is 16 amino acids long. The CDR3 spells CASSLVGGLSTDTQYF. The CDR3 DNA reads as TGTGCCAGCAGCTTAGTCGGGGGGCTTAGCACAGATACGCAGTATTTT.